This entry concerns a single T cell receptor beta chain. Original processing methods: Estimation of nucleated cell counts was performed using reference gene primer amplification. The repertoire was sequenced with immunoSEQ multiplex PCR; TCRdb's copy has only in-frame clones and lacks some. V, J and clone size are taken as reported in that table, and D and trimming were inferred from the DNA itself. The profile covers about 180,000 clones, with 83% appearing a single time and under 10% taken by the ten largest. The CDR3 spans 13 residues. In germline, CDR1 is LNHDA, CDR2 SQIVND (reference sequence). V lost 7 bases, J lost 7 bases, and 7 bases stayed unmatched. Seattle cases were enrolled at active infection and followed longitudinally. The data are from a study of blood T cell repertoires in COVID-19. On the study more broadly: Material from acute and convalescent COVID-19 was sourced from the United States, Italy and Spain. Nucleic acid was either cDNA or gDNA, and it came from T cells, B-cell-depleted T cells, or PBMCs.

The sample was peripheral blood. The V and J genes are TRBV19 and TRBJ1-5; 7 nucleotides line up with TRBD1. The clonotype comes from a woman in her sixties or seventies with COVID-19, enrolled during active disease. DNA of the CDR3: TGTGCCAGTACCACGACAGGGAGCCAGCCCCAGCATTTT. As protein: CASTTTGSQPQHF.